The clone carrying this T cell receptor (beta chain) was counted only a few times. Its antigen remains unknown. Libraries for TCRalpha and TCRbeta carried sample barcodes and unique molecular identifiers via 5'RACE. TCRdb analysed the 5' RACE reads with MiXCR anew, one entry per CDR3 protein. Of about half a million distinct CDR3 sequences in the sample, about 20% were seen once. The record originates from a study of T-cell memory formation after mild COVID-19. Turning to the study itself: Among the donors, TCR clusters were largely specific to each donor. Overall study results and limits: SARS-CoV-2 specificity was not confirmed for second-wave clones peaking on day 37.

The V and J ends lost 4 bases and 2 bases respectively, with 12 bases between them. In germline, CDR1 is SQVTM, CDR2 ANQGSEA. This CDR3 spans 13 amino acids. The rearrangement joins TRBV29-1 to TRBJ2-7; a weak D match, TRBD2 (6 bases). The sequence was obtained from an adult woman who had mild COVID-19 (a few samples of this study predate the infection). Cell type and time point are not known. Sequenced: PBMCs or a T cell subset sorted from them (not recorded which). The CDR3 bases are TGCAGCGTTGGCCAGGGAGGACCCTACGAGCAGTACTTC. This encodes CSVGQGGPYEQYF.